The 31 T cell receptor beta chains reported below all come from one sample, sequenced in a study of T cell clonality in common variable immunodeficiency. Profiled with immunoSEQ multiplex PCR; TCRdb holds only in-frame clones, not every one. This repertoire lists tens of thousands of clones without singletons; approximately 0.8% sits in the top ten. The sequenced material came from peripheral blood mononuclear cells. The origin of the receptors is a person aged 18 to 75 in good health.

This clone was picked up many times. Read sequence stops 3 residues before the CDR3 end, and the germline J gene provides the missing end. The chain carries TRBV10-3 and TRBJ1-4; D unresolved. Germline loops: CDR1 ENHRY, CDR2 SYGVKD. V was pared by 6 bases and J by 7 bases, with 9 bases between. The CDR3 covers 12 residues. The part of the CDR3 DNA that was read is TGTGCCATCAGGTCCGAAGGTGAAAAA. Translating it yields CAIRSEGEK. The CDR3 reads in full as CAIRSEGEKLFF.

In its sample, this clone was seen many times. CDR3 sequence: CASSSSSGQYNEQFF. Partial CDR3 DNA: TGTGCCAGCAGCTCCTCTAGCGGCCAATACAATGAG. This chain links TRBV7-8 with TRBJ2-1; 7 bases are a match to TRBD2. Read sequence stops 3 residues before the CDR3 end, and the germline J gene provides the missing end. Germline values: CDR1 SGHVS, CDR2 FQNEAQ. The CDR3 covers 15 residues. Trimming cost V 4 bases and J 4 bases; bases outside gene matches: 7. The full variable domain, completed using reference TRBV7-8 and TRBJ2-1, is GAGVSQSPRYKVAKRGQDVALRCDPISGHVSLFWYQQALGQGPEFLTYFQNEAQLDKSGLPSDRFFAERPEGSVSTLKIQRTQQEDSAVYLCASSSSSGQYNEQFFGPGTRLTVL.

This clone was counted many times. The read falls 3 residues short of the CDR3 end, and the missing part is taken from the germline J gene. V usage is TRBV6-1 and J usage is TRBJ1-5; 10 positions agree with TRBD1. Germline V gives CDR1 MNHNS, CDR2 SASEGT. There are 15 residues in the CDR3. Losses at the gene ends were 4 bases for V and 6 bases for J; bases not matched to a gene: 6. The covered CDR3 bases are TGTGCCAGCAGTGGAGACAGGGGGCTTGGTCAGCCC. It translates to CASSGDRGLGQP. The CDR3, in full, reads CASSGDRGLGQPQHF.

This clone has a count of ten or more. The read is 3 residues too short to cover the CDR3 end, so that end is filled in from the germline J gene. The chain is built from TRBV20-1 and TRBJ2-5; 8 bases are shared with TRBD2. The ends lost 6 bases at V and 4 bases at J; junction bases unmatched: 7. Germline V gene data show CDR1 as DFQATT and CDR2 as SNEGSKA (reference sequence). The CDR3 loop spans 13 amino acids. Incomplete CDR3 DNA: TGCAGTGCGCCCTCTAGCGGGCCAGAGACC. Its protein is CSAPSSGPET. The whole CDR3 region reads CSAPSSGPETQYF.

In its sample, this clone was seen many times. The read terminates 3 residues ahead of where the CDR3 ends, so the germline J gene completes it. This chain connects TRBV19 to TRBJ2-1; D is undetermined. CDR1 LNHDA and CDR2 SQIVND come from the germline V gene (reference sequence). The CDR3 length is 13 residues. V was shortened by 6 bases and J by 8 bases, with 14 bases between the two germline ends. This CDR3 reads CASSRTRSDEQFF. The sequenced CDR3 bases are TGTGCCAGTAGCAGAACGCGGTCGGATGAG. The full variable domain, rest sourced from reference TRBV19 and TRBJ2-1, is DGGITQSPKYLFRKEGQNVTLSCEQNLNHDAMYWYRQDPGQGLRLIYYSQIVNDFQKGDIAEGYSVSREKKESFPLTVTSAQKNPTAFYLCASSRTRSDEQFFGPGTRLTVL.

Ten or more counts support this clone. The CDR3 goes on 3 residues after the read ends, and that part is filled in from the germline J gene. The V call is TRBV19, the J call TRBJ2-7; tentatively, D is TRBD2 (6 bases). Germline V gene lookup returns CDR1 LNHDA and CDR2 SQIVND (reference sequence). V was trimmed by 2 bases and J by 3 bases, leaving 11 bases between them. The CDR3 has 14 residues. The covered CDR3 bases are TGTGCCAGTAGTATACCCGGAGGGGACTACGAG. It specifies CASSIPGGDYE. The complete CDR3 sequence is CASSIPGGDYEQYF. The entire variable domain, with the rest obtained from reference TRBV19 and TRBJ2-7, is as follows: DGGITQSPKYLFRKEGQNVTLSCEQNLNHDAMYWYRQDPGQGLRLIYYSQIVNDFQKGDIAEGYSVSREKKESFPLTVTSAQKNPTAFYLCASSIPGGDYEQYFGPGTRLTVT.

In this sample, this clone turned up many times. The sequence runs out 3 residues before the end of the CDR3; the remainder is reconstructed from the germline J gene. This sequence joins TRBV20-1 and TRBJ2-5; D remains unclear. The length of the CDR3 is 13 residues. Germline-derived CDR1 and CDR2 are DFQATT and SNEGSKA (reference sequence). The V and J ends lost 3 bases and 4 bases respectively, with 12 bases between them. The CDR3 spells CSARIPSGETQYF. CDR3 DNA (partial): TGCAGTGCTAGGATTCCCTCAGGAGAGACC.

This clone was counted at least ten times. CDR3 loop: CASSFVGLNTGELFF. The DNA read from the CDR3 is TGTGCCAGCAGCTTTGTGGGCTTGAACACCGGGGAG. The chain combines TRBV7-2 with TRBJ2-2; no definite D call. The read comes to an end 3 residues before the CDR3 does, leaving the germline J gene to fill in the end. Germline V gene lookup returns CDR1 SGHTA and CDR2 FQGNSA. This CDR3 has 15 amino acids. Trimming took 3 bases from V and 1 from J, leaving 9 bases between them.

This clone occurred many times. The CDR3 region is CSAAGQNYGYTF. The part of the CDR3 DNA that was read is TGCAGTGCCGCTGGACAGAACTATGGC. V gene TRBV20-1 combines with J gene TRBJ1-2; D possibly corresponds to TRBD1 (6 bases). The CDR3 extends 3 residues past the end of the read, so its final part is completed from the germline J gene. This CDR3 comprises 12 residues. The germline V and J ends were trimmed by 6 bases and 2 bases, with 10 bases remaining between them. Germline CDR1 is DFQATT and CDR2 is SNEGSKA (reference sequence).

This clone has a count of ten or more. Read sequence stops 3 residues before the CDR3 end, and the germline J gene provides the missing end. The rearrangement joins TRBV7-6 to TRBJ2-3, with a weak D call TRBD2 (6 bases). Deletions cut 5 bases from V and 5 bases from J, with 14 bases between. CDR3 length equals 14 residues. CDR1 is SGHVS, CDR2 FNYEAQ, per germline. The sequenced CDR3 bases are TGTGCCAGCAGCCTCGGGGGAAGGGGAGATACG. Translation: CASSLGGRGDT. The entire CDR3 protein reads CASSLGGRGDTQYF.

This clone was seen many times. Coverage ceases 3 residues before the CDR3 finishes, and the germline J gene fills in the end. The rearrangement uses TRBV6-2 or TRBV6-3 and TRBJ2-3, with TRBD1 identical over 8 bases. The trim removed 4 bases at V and 3 bases at J, leaving 3 bases unmatched. Germline assignment: CDR1 MNHEY and CDR2 SVGEGT. The CDR3 loop spans 14 amino acids. The CDR3 here is CASSSRDRTDTQYF. Partial CDR3 DNA: TGTGCCAGCAGTTCCCGGGACAGGACAGATACG.

The sample holds many counts of this clone. The read ends 3 residues before the CDR3 terminus; that terminus is restored from the germline J gene. The chain joins TRBV4-2 to TRBJ2-3, with TRBD2 identical over 11 bases. This CDR3 comprises 18 residues. Germline V gene lookup returns CDR1 LGHNA and CDR2 YNFKEQ. After removal of 4 bases from V and 6 bases from J, the junction contained 15 bases not matched to a gene. CDR3 DNA (partial): TGTGCCAGCAGCCCGCGACTAGCGGGAAGGCAGGGGAGGGATACG. It is translated as CASSPRLAGRQGRDT. The whole CDR3 sequence reads CASSPRLAGRQGRDTQYF.

This clone was recorded many times. The read is 3 residues too short to cover the CDR3 end, so that end is filled in from the germline J gene. The genes are TRBV30 and TRBJ2-4; TRBD1 is a possible D gene (8 bases). Germline CDR1 is GTSNPN and CDR2 is SVGIG (reference sequence). The V end lost 1 base, the J end lost 5 bases, and 21 bases lay between the germline ends. CDR3 length: 17 residues. CDR3 DNA, as far as it was read: TGTGCCTGGAGTGGGGCCGGACAGGGAGGGTACCAAAACATT. Its translation is CAWSGAGQGGYQNI. The full CDR3 reads CAWSGAGQGGYQNIQYF.

This clone was counted ten times or more. The CDR3 extends 3 residues past the end of the read, so its final part is completed from the germline J gene. The J gene is TRBJ2-3, the V gene TRBV7-8; D possibly corresponds to TRBD1 (6 bases). The V end lost 6 bases, the J end lost 3 bases, and 19 bases lay between the germline ends. Germline V gene lookup returns CDR1 SGHVS and CDR2 FQNEAQ. The CDR3 has 16 amino acids. The CDR3 DNA, read in part, is TGTGCCAGCAGACCAACAGGGCTATCTAGAACAGATACG. The encoded protein is CASRPTGLSRTDT. The whole CDR3 sequence is CASRPTGLSRTDTQYF.

In this sample, this clone turned up many times. The read terminates 3 residues ahead of where the CDR3 ends, so the germline J gene completes it. J is TRBJ2-1 and V is TRBV30; a weak D match, TRBD2 (5 bases). The V gene lost 6 bases and the J gene lost 1 base, with 19 bases spanning the gap. Looked up from germline, CDR1 is GTSNPN and CDR2 is SVGIG (reference sequence). This CDR3 is built from 16 residues. The CDR3 spells CACDGLIGVSYNEQFF. The sequenced CDR3 bases are TGTGCCTGCGACGGACTGATTGGAGTATCCTACAATGAG.

This clone was counted ten times or more. The CDR3 extends 3 residues past the end of the read, so its final part is completed from the germline J gene. The chain is built from TRBV12-3 or TRBV12-4 and TRBJ2-1, with D perhaps matching TRBD2 (6 bases). This CDR3 region has 14 residues. V shed 3 bases and J shed 7 bases, with 13 bases lying between them. This CDR3 is CASSFPGLMNEQFF. CDR3 bases read: TGTGCCAGCAGTTTCCCGGGACTGATGAATGAG.

Comments on this clone: The CDR3 extends 3 residues past the end of the read, so its final part is completed from the germline J gene. This chain links TRBV19 with TRBJ1-2, with 9 bases lining up with TRBD1. Germline V gene sequence: CDR1 LNHDA, CDR2 SQIVND (reference sequence). This CDR3 has 14 residues. The CDR3 is CASNSGQGKDDYTF. CDR3 bases read: TGTGCCAGTAACTCGGGACAGGGAAAGGATGAC.

This clone was counted many times. CDR3 protein: CASSRGGADTDTQYF. CDR3 bases read: TGTGCCAGCAGCCGAGGGGGCGCTGACACAGATACG. The genes are TRBV7-9 and TRBJ2-3, with 7 bases fitting TRBD1. The CDR3 extends 3 residues past the end of the read, so its final part is completed from the germline J gene. After removal of 5 bases from V and 2 bases from J, the junction contained 7 bases not matched to a gene. Germline CDR1 SEHNR, CDR2 FQNEAQ (reference sequence). The CDR3 loop spans 15 amino acids.

This clone was seen many times. CDR3 sequence: CASSPDGANEQYF. The part of the CDR3 DNA that was read is TGTGCCAGCAGCCCTGATGGGGCAAACGAG. The chain recombines TRBV12-3 or TRBV12-4 with TRBJ2-7; weak D call: TRBD1 (5 bases). The CDR3 end lies 3 residues beyond the end of the read and is filled in from the germline J gene. V was cut by 6 bases and J by 5 bases, with 14 bases left in between. The CDR3 runs to 13 residues.

This clone was seen ten or more times. The read falls 3 residues short of the CDR3 end, and the missing part is taken from the germline J gene. The chain combines TRBV10-1 with TRBJ2-3; the D gene is possibly TRBD2 (5 bases). Germline CDR1 is WNHNN and CDR2 is SYGVQD (reference sequence). The CDR3 runs 14 residues. V lost 0 bases, J lost 5 bases, and 9 bases lay in between. This CDR3 is CASSESLEGDTQYF. CDR3 bases read: TGCGCCAGCAGTGAGTCACTAGAAGGAGATACG.

This clone has a count of ten or more. The read finishes 3 residues shy of the CDR3 end, and the germline J gene is used to complete it. The chain is built from TRBV6-2 or TRBV6-3 and TRBJ2-2, with D possibly being TRBD1 (6 bases). The germline V and J ends were trimmed by 8 bases and 7 bases, with 17 bases remaining between them. From germline, CDR1 is MNHEY and CDR2 SVGEGT. The CDR3 sequence is 14 residues long. The part of the CDR3 DNA that was read is TGTGCCAGCGGACAGACAATTGGACTCGGGGAG. It yields the protein CASGQTIGLGE. The complete CDR3 reads CASGQTIGLGELFF.

Regarding this clone: The sequenced fragment ends 3 residues before the CDR3 boundary, so the rest is inferred from the germline J gene. The V gene is TRBV20-1, the J gene TRBJ1-1; the D gene is possibly TRBD1 (6 bases). V was trimmed by 2 bases and J by 2 bases, leaving 15 bases between them. This CDR3 spans 15 amino acids. The germline V gene encodes CDR1 DFQATT and CDR2 SNEGSKA (reference sequence). The CDR3 reads CSARNPGAPNTEAFF. CDR3 bases read: TGCAGTGCTAGAAACCCAGGGGCCCCTAACACTGAA.

This clone was counted at least ten times. The read is 3 residues too short to cover the CDR3 end, so that end is filled in from the germline J gene. The chain carries TRBV29-1 and TRBJ2-7; no clear D gene. The CDR3 runs 12 residues. V was cut by 0 bases and J by 0 bases, with 3 bases left in between. Germline assignment: CDR1 SQVTM and CDR2 ANQGSEA. The CDR3 sequence: CSVEDSSYEQYF. The CDR3 bases that were read are TGCAGCGTTGAAGACAGCTCCTACGAG.

This clone appeared many times. The DNA ends 3 residues before the CDR3 does, and the rest of the CDR3 is filled in from the germline J gene. V and J are TRBV20-1 and TRBJ2-7; D possibly corresponds to TRBD2 (5 bases). The CDR3 has 13 residues. The germline V gene encodes CDR1 DFQATT and CDR2 SNEGSKA (reference sequence). With 4 bases removed from V and 2 bases from J, the gap between germline ends came to 12 bases. The CDR3 loop reads CSANKNGAYEQYF. The CDR3 bases that were read are TGCAGTGCTAACAAAAACGGGGCCTACGAG.

This clone turned up a few times. Read data end 3 residues before the CDR3 end; the end is taken from the germline J gene. V and J are TRBV18 and TRBJ2-1, with D perhaps TRBD2 (5 bases). Germline lookup yields CDR1 KGHSH and CDR2 LQKENI. The CDR3 has 14 residues. Trimming cost V 3 bases and J 5 bases, with 11 bases left between them. CDR3 DNA (partial): TGTGCCAGCTCACCGCTACTAGACCACAATGAG. Translating it yields CASSPLLDHNE. From start to end, the CDR3 is CASSPLLDHNEQFF.

This clone was recorded at least ten times. The sequenced fragment ends 3 residues before the CDR3 boundary, so the rest is inferred from the germline J gene. The chain uses TRBV7-6 and TRBJ1-5; D unresolved. The CDR3 covers 12 residues. Looked up from germline, CDR1 is SGHVS and CDR2 is FNYEAQ. The CDR3 loop is CASSASDGPQHF. CDR3 DNA, as far as it was read: TGTGCCAGCAGCGCAAGCGATGGACCC.

This clone has only a few counts. At one end the junction does not follow the germline gene, possibly because of a read error. The CDR3 end lies 3 residues beyond the end of the read and is filled in from the germline J gene. Distinct nucleotide sequences in the sample also encode this CDR3. The chain is built from TRBV7-2 and TRBJ1-5, with D possibly matching TRBD1 (5 bases). The germline CDR1 and CDR2 sequences are SGHTA and FQGNSA. This CDR3 contains 15 residues. The CDR3 bases that were read are TGCGCCAGCAGCCCCCGAGGGGTTCATGGTCAGCCC. Protein product: CASSPRGVHGQP. The complete CDR3 protein is CASSPRGVHGQPQHF.

This clone was seen many times. The read terminates 3 residues ahead of where the CDR3 ends, so the germline J gene completes it. The J gene is TRBJ2-1, the V gene TRBV13, with 8 bases aligning to TRBD2. The junction had 13 bases not matched to a gene; V was cut back by 5 bases and J by 4 bases. This CDR3 spans 17 amino acids. Germline V gene lookup returns CDR1 PRHDT and CDR2 FYEKMQ (reference sequence). The CDR3 loop reads CASSPQGERGSYNEQFF. Incomplete CDR3 DNA: TGTGCCAGCAGCCCCCAGGGTGAGCGGGGGAGTTACAATGAG.

This clone was counted at least ten times. The CDR3 is cut off 3 residues early in the read; its end comes from the germline J gene. This chain uses TRBV10-1 with TRBJ2-5; weak D call: TRBD2 (5 bases). Germline CDR1 is WNHNN and CDR2 is SYGVQD (reference sequence). CDR3 length: 14 residues. V was shortened by 0 bases and J by 5 bases, with 10 bases between the two germline ends. The chain's CDR3 is CASSESMTGETQYF. The sequenced CDR3 bases are TGCGCCAGCAGTGAGTCGATGACGGGGGAGACC.

This clone was observed a few times. Read data end 3 residues before the CDR3 end; the end is taken from the germline J gene. This chain joins TRBV7-8 and TRBJ1-2; 9 bases match TRBD1. The V gene's germline CDR1 is SGHVS and CDR2 FQNEAQ. The CDR3 loop spans 15 amino acids. V was pared by 5 bases and J by 2 bases, with 6 bases of the junction left unmatched. The covered CDR3 bases are TGTGCCAGCAGCCCCGGGACAGGGAAAAACTATGGC. This translates into CASSPGTGKNYG. The whole CDR3 reads CASSPGTGKNYGYTF.

This clone was seen ten or more times. The CDR3 is cut off 3 residues early in the read; its end comes from the germline J gene. The chain uses TRBV7-9 and TRBJ1-4; 7 positions agree with TRBD1. The CDR3 is 15 residues long. The V and J ends lost 2 bases and 5 bases, in that order; junction bases with no gene match: 5. CDR1 and CDR2 (germline): SEHNR, FQNEAQ (reference sequence). CDR3 in amino acids: CASSLRQGENEKLFF. The sequenced CDR3 bases are TGTGCCAGCAGCTTACGACAGGGCGAAAATGAAAAA.